This entry lists 24 T cell receptor beta chains sequenced from one sample in a study of long-term antiretroviral therapy in people with HIV (dated by TCRdb to 2022 to 2024). The immunoSEQ hsTCRB v3.0 assay was used at survey level resolution for TRB variable region sequencing. TCRdb limited this immuneACCESS table to in-frame rearrangements with V and J called. A share of clones is missing; checked studies link under half to unresolved V genes, and the rest is unexplained. A total of some 36,000 clones appear in this sample, 85% of them only once. The ten largest account for around 4.6% of the sample. The sequences come from unsorted PBMCs, collected approximately 2.9 years before starting antiretroviral therapy. Receptors originate from a woman aged 30 to 39 with HIV.

This chain uses TRBV6-4 with TRBJ2-1; D assignment may be TRBD1 or TRBD2 (5 bases each). The V gene lost 4 bases and the J gene lost 5 bases, with 9 bases spanning the gap. The CDR3 spans 13 residues. The germline V gene encodes CDR1 MRHNA and CDR2 SNTAGT. The CDR3 region is CASSVGTNNEQFF. The CDR3 DNA is TGTGCCAGCAGTGTCGGGACCAACAATGAGCAGTTCTTC.

The chain combines TRBV10-2 with TRBJ2-1, with D tentatively TRBD1 (5 bases). V was cut by 6 bases and J by 9 bases, with 18 bases left in between. From germline, CDR1 is WSHSY and CDR2 SAAADI. CDR3 length: 14 residues. CDR3 amino acids: CASSPSAQGAEQFF. The DNA for the CDR3 is TGCGCCAGCAGCCCGTCGGCTCAAGGGGCTGAGCAGTTCTTC.

This clone has just a few counts. V is TRBV30 and J is TRBJ1-2; 7 bases fit TRBD1. This CDR3 comprises 16 residues. The germline V gene has CDR1 GTSNPN and CDR2 SVGIG (reference sequence). V lost 0 bases, J lost 2 bases, and 9 bases stayed unmatched. The CDR3 spells CAWSVRRGGHNYGYTF. For the CDR3, the DNA is TGTGCCTGGAGTGTACGACGAGGGGGCCACAACTATGGCTACACCTTC.

This chain links TRBV5-4 with TRBJ1-1, with D unresolved. The V end was cut by 4 bases, the J end by 7 bases, with 17 bases between. This CDR3 has 14 amino acids. Germline V gene sequence: CDR1 SGHNT, CDR2 YYREEE (reference sequence). CDR3 nucleotide sequence: TGTGCCAGCAGCCGCTCCGGGCTGCGCGGTGAAGCTTTCTTT. It is translated as CASSRSGLRGEAFF.

The J gene is TRBJ2-5, the V gene TRBV5-4; tentative D call: TRBD2 (7 bases). V was trimmed by 4 bases and J by 2 bases, leaving 12 bases between them. The CDR3 sequence is 14 residues long. Germline-derived CDR1 and CDR2 are SGHNT and YYREEE (reference sequence). CDR3 region: CASSKQGGQETQYF. In DNA form, the CDR3 reads TGTGCCAGCAGCAAACAGGGAGGGCAAGAGACCCAGTACTTC.

This chain uses TRBV4-2 with TRBJ1-5; D unresolved. This CDR3 comprises 14 residues. V was shortened by 1 base and J by 2 bases, with 6 bases between the two germline ends. Per germline, CDR1 LGHNA and CDR2 YNFKEQ. CDR3 nucleotide sequence: TGTGCCAGCAGCCAAGGGTACGGCAATCAGCCCCAGCATTTT. This gives the protein CASSQGYGNQPQHF.

The V gene is TRBV15, the J gene TRBJ1-6; 10 bases map to TRBD1. Unmatched junction bases numbered 4, after V lost 1 base and J lost 10 bases. CDR1 is LNHNV, CDR2 YYDKDF, per germline (reference sequence). The CDR3 is made up of 15 amino acids. CDR3 amino acids: CATSRVGTGDSPLHF. CDR3 DNA: TGTGCCACCAGCAGAGTGGGGACAGGGGACTCACCCCTCCACTTT.

The chain has TRBV2 and TRBJ1-6; 9 bases fit TRBD1. The CDR3 covers 14 residues. The germline CDR1 and CDR2 sequences are SNHLY and FYNNEI. The ends lost 6 bases at V and 10 bases at J; junction bases unmatched: 7. The CDR3 sequence is CASSAGQGGSPLHF. CDR3 DNA sequence: TGTGCCAGCAGCGCGGGACAGGGTGGGTCACCCCTCCACTTT.

The chain joins TRBV6-5 to TRBJ1-3; D is uncertain. V dropped 7 bases and J dropped 4 bases, with 11 bases sitting between them. CDR1 is MNHEY, CDR2 SVGAGI, per germline. This CDR3 is built from 13 residues. The CDR3 nucleotides read TGTGCCAGCATCGGATGGAACGGAAACACCATATATTTT. This sequence encodes CASIGWNGNTIYF.

The chain joins TRBV5-1 to TRBJ2-7; D not certain. Trimming stripped 0 bases from V and 5 bases from J, with 12 bases between. The CDR3 covers 14 residues. The germline gives CDR1 SGHRS, CDR2 YFSETQ. The CDR3 DNA reads TGCGCCAGCAGCTTGGGGACGGTCAGTAACGAGCAGTACGTC. This translates into CASSLGTVSNEQYV.

This rearrangement joins TRBV2 to TRBJ1-1; D is unresolved. CDR3 length equals 16 residues. CDR1 SNHLY and CDR2 FYNNEI come from the germline V gene. Between the trimmed V and J ends, which lost 0 bases and 4 bases, there was a span of 15 bases. The CDR3 loop is CASSEAEVGLGTEAFF. The CDR3 region has the DNA TGTGCCAGCAGTGAAGCGGAGGTGGGATTAGGCACTGAAGCTTTCTTT.

The genes are TRBV5-1 and TRBJ1-2, with no clear D. Germline V gives CDR1 SGHRS, CDR2 YFSETQ. The CDR3 loop spans 16 amino acids. The V gene lost 3 bases and the J gene lost 5 bases, with 20 bases spanning the gap. The CDR3 DNA sequence: TGCGCCAGCAGCTCCCCTCGCGACGGAGGTCCTTATGGCTACACCTTC. Translation: CASSSPRDGGPYGYTF.

This chain links TRBV12-5 with TRBJ1-4; the D gene is possibly TRBD1 (5 bases). The CDR3 loop spans 16 amino acids. Germline CDR1 LGHNT, CDR2 FRNRAP. Trimming cost V 1 base and J 7 bases, with 16 bases left between them. The CDR3 is CASGLGPLVGVEKLFF. Written as DNA, the CDR3 is TGTGCTAGTGGTTTGGGACCCCTTGTGGGGGTTGAAAAACTGTTTTTT.

The CDR3: CAWRNRYEKLFF. CDR3 DNA: TGTGCCTGGAGGAATAGATATGAAAAACTGTTTTTT. This chain uses TRBV30 with TRBJ1-4; no clear D. V dropped 3 bases and J dropped 6 bases, with 8 bases sitting between them. The length of the CDR3 is 12 residues. Looked up from germline, CDR1 is GTSNPN and CDR2 is SVGIG (reference sequence). The whole variable domain, remainder taken from reference TRBV30 and TRBJ1-4, is SQTIHQWPATLVQPVGSPLSLECTVEGTSNPNLYWYRQAAGRGLQLLFYSVGIGQISSEVPQNLSASRPQDRQFILSSKKLLLSDSGFYLCAWRNRYEKLFFGSGTQLSVL.

The chain links TRBV2 to TRBJ2-7; D ambiguous. Germline CDR1 is SNHLY and CDR2 is FYNNEI. Trimming removed 2 bases at V and 1 base at J, with 12 bases between. The CDR3 is 15 amino acids. Written as DNA, the CDR3 is TGTGCCAGCAGTGAATTTGGCGGCCTTTCCTACGAGCAGTACGTC. This sequence encodes CASSEFGGLSYEQYV.

The chain joins TRBV19 to TRBJ1-5; no reliable D call. V was shortened by 3 bases and J by 2 bases, with 11 bases between the two germline ends. There are 15 residues in the CDR3. Germline CDR1 is LNHDA and CDR2 is SQIVND (reference sequence). For the CDR3, the DNA is TGTGCCAGTAGTATGGACGGGAGAGGCAATCAGCCCCAGCATTTT. Encoded protein: CASSMDGRGNQPQHF.

This clone was found once. The rearrangement uses TRBV2 and TRBJ2-7, with 7 positions matching TRBD1. This CDR3 has 15 amino acids. The V and J ends lost 3 bases and 3 bases, in that order; junction bases with no gene match: 8. CDR1 SNHLY and CDR2 FYNNEI come from the germline V gene. The CDR3 DNA reads as TGTGCCAGCAGTGATACGACAGGGCGTAGCTACGAGCAGTACTTC. This codes for CASSDTTGRSYEQYF.

This clone came up a few times. The chain couples TRBV5-8 to TRBJ2-3; D might be TRBD1 or TRBD2, each matching 6 bases. Between the trimmed V and J ends, which lost 2 bases and 6 bases, there was a span of 7 bases. CDR3 length: 12 amino acids. CDR1 and CDR2 (germline): SGHTS, YDEGEE. The CDR3 DNA reads TGTGCCAGCAGCTTCGGGGGCGATACGCAGTATTTT. Its translation is CASSFGGDTQYF.

J is TRBJ2-1 and V is TRBV7-8; D not certain. V lost 5 bases to trimming and J lost 9 bases, with 11 bases between them. The CDR3 has 12 residues. From germline, CDR1 is SGHVS and CDR2 FQNEAQ. CDR3 sequence: CASSKTSGEQFF. As DNA, the CDR3 is TGTGCCAGCAGCAAAACGTCGGGTGAGCAGTTCTTC.

The rearrangement uses TRBV21-1 and TRBJ1-2; the table calls TRBD1, which could not be checked here. TRBV21-1 is a documented pseudogene. CDR3 size: 11 residues. The CDR3: CASSPRKGYTF. CDR3 bases: TGTGCCAGCAGCCCCAGGAAAGGCTACACCTTC.

The chain combines TRBV4-2 with TRBJ2-2, with unresolved D. CDR1 and CDR2 from the germline V gene are LGHNA and YNFKEQ. The CDR3 has 16 residues. Trimming took 1 base from V and 5 from J, leaving 14 bases between them. The CDR3 DNA sequence: TGTGCCAGCAGCCAAGTTTCCGGTAAGGAGACCGGGGAGCTGTTTTTT. As protein: CASSQVSGKETGELFF.

This rearrangement joins TRBV11-2 to TRBJ2-4; no clear D. The CDR3 is 13 residues long. V was pared by 2 bases and J by 7 bases, with 9 bases between. The V gene's germline CDR1 is SGHAT and CDR2 FQNNGV. Here the CDR3 reads CASSLHESNIQYF. The CDR3 DNA is TGTGCCAGCAGCTTACACGAATCGAACATTCAGTACTTC.

The chain couples TRBV10-3 to TRBJ2-7; D is ambiguous. The germline gives CDR1 ENHRY, CDR2 SYGVKD. This CDR3 region has 14 residues. Trimming shortened V by 0 bases and J by 1 base, and 7 bases separated the two germline ends. CDR3 sequence reads: CAISESWGSYEQYF. The CDR3 nucleotides read TGTGCCATCAGTGAGTCGTGGGGATCCTACGAGCAGTACTTC.

This clone was observed once. The rearrangement links TRBV5-1 to TRBJ2-2; D is tentatively TRBD1 or TRBD2 (7 bases each). Germline V CDR1 and CDR2: SGHRS, YFSETQ. The CDR3 sequence is 15 residues long. Trimming removed 2 bases at V and 4 bases at J, with 12 bases between. For the CDR3, the DNA is TGCGCCAGCAGCTTAACAGGGGAGGGCACCGGGGAGCTGTTTTTT. It translates to CASSLTGEGTGELFF.